The next 32 T cell receptor beta chains were all read from a single sample in a study of blood T cell repertoires in COVID-19. Only in-frame clones appear in the TCRdb table, and some are missing; sequencing was by immunoSEQ multiplex PCR. This table has 250,000 or so clones, roughly 86% appearing once. Sequences were obtained from peripheral blood. The receptors were sampled from a man in his forties with active or convalescent COVID-19.

This chain uses TRBV7-6 with TRBJ2-6, with TRBD1 matching 8 bases. V lost 5 bases to trimming and J lost 1 base; unmatched junction nucleotides: 16. This CDR3 contains 20 residues. Looked up from germline, CDR1 is SGHVS and CDR2 is FNYEAQ. The CDR3 sequence: CASSTRPTTGARSGANVLTF. The CDR3 DNA reads TGTGCCAGCAGCACTCGACCCACGACAGGGGCAAGATCTGGGGCCAACGTCCTGACTTTC.

The chain joins TRBV12-5 to TRBJ1-1, with a possible D match to TRBD1 (5 bases). Germline V gives CDR1 LGHNT, CDR2 FRNRAP. The CDR3 extends over 13 amino acids. The V end lost 6 bases, the J end lost 1 base, and 9 bases lay between the germline ends. CDR3 sequence: CASGSDKNTEAFF. DNA of the CDR3: TGTGCTAGTGGCTCGGACAAGAACACTGAAGCTTTCTTT.

The rearrangement links TRBV6-5 to TRBJ1-1; 8 bases align to TRBD1. V shed 4 bases, J shed 3 bases, and the junction held 4 bases outside the gene matches. CDR3 length: 14 amino acids. Looked up from germline, CDR1 is MNHEY and CDR2 is SVGAGI. The CDR3 DNA reads as TGTGCCAGCAGTTTTTCGGACAGGGACACTGAAGCTTTCTTT. This gives the protein CASSFSDRDTEAFF.

This chain joins TRBV5-1 and TRBJ2-5; D call uncertain. The CDR3 length is 15 residues. Germline lookup yields CDR1 SGHRS and CDR2 YFSETQ. V was shortened by 2 bases and J by 2 bases, with 13 bases between the two germline ends. DNA for the CDR3: TGCGCCAGCAGCTTTCGCGGAGAAAGACAAGAGACCCAGTACTTC. It yields the protein CASSFRGERQETQYF. Filled out from reference TRBV5-1 and TRBJ2-5, the complete variable domain reads KAGVTQTPRYLIKTRGQQVTLSCSPISGHRSVSWYQQTPGQGLQFLFEYFSETQRNKGNFPGRFSGRQFSNSRSEMNVSTLELGDSALYLCASSFRGERQETQYFGPGTRLLVL.

This chain links TRBV7-9 with TRBJ1-1; D unclear. The CDR3 consists of 14 residues. CDR1 and CDR2 from the germline V gene are SEHNR and FQNEAQ (reference sequence). Trimming shortened V by 4 bases and J by 1 base, and 10 bases separated the two germline ends. DNA of the CDR3: TGTGCCAGCAGCTCGGTGGGCAGGAACACTGAAGCTTTCTTT. Its translation is CASSSVGRNTEAFF.

This chain links TRBV18 with TRBJ2-2, with 7 bases lining up with TRBD1. CDR1 and CDR2 from the germline V gene are KGHSH and LQKENI. The CDR3 is 12 amino acids. The chain's CDR3 is CASQGDTGELFF. CDR3 sequence (DNA): TGTGCGTCGCAGGGGGACACCGGGGAGCTGTTTTTT.

The V gene is TRBV15, the J gene TRBJ2-2; the match to TRBD2 covers 9 bases. Germline CDR1 reads LNHNV; CDR2 reads YYDKDF (reference sequence). There are 16 residues in the CDR3. Losses at the gene ends were 1 base for V and 6 bases for J; bases not matched to a gene: 6. The CDR3 here is CATSRVAGGLPGELFF. For the CDR3, the DNA is TGTGCCACCAGCAGAGTGGCGGGAGGGCTCCCCGGGGAGCTGTTTTTT.

J is TRBJ1-1 and V is TRBV24-1; D gene ambiguous. CDR1 and CDR2 (germline): KGHDR, SFDVKD. The CDR3 sequence is 14 residues long. V shed 7 bases and J shed 1 base, with 12 bases lying between them. The CDR3, as DNA: TGTGCCACCAGAGCCTCGGGAAGGAACACTGAAGCTTTCTTT. The encoded protein is CATRASGRNTEAFF.

The chain combines TRBV12-5 with TRBJ2-2, with 8 positions matching TRBD1. This CDR3 contains 17 residues. J was trimmed by 4 bases and V by 3 bases; bases with no gene match: 10. Germline CDR1 is LGHNT and CDR2 is FRNRAP. The DNA of the CDR3 is TGTGCTAGTGGTTTCGGTATAGGACAGGGTAGCACCGGGGAGCTGTTTTTT. Encoded protein: CASGFGIGQGSTGELFF.

The rearrangement links TRBV11-2 to TRBJ2-6; D is undetermined. CDR3 length: 11 residues. Germline CDR1 is SGHAT and CDR2 is FQNNGV. Trimming shortened V by 9 bases and J by 3 bases, and 3 bases separated the two germline ends. The CDR3 nucleotides are TGTGCCAGTATTGGGGCCAACGTCCTGACTTTC. It specifies CASIGANVLTF. The variable domain in full, with the rest retrieved from reference TRBV11-2 and TRBJ2-6, is EAGVAQSPRYKIIEKRQSVAFWCNPISGHATLYWYQQILGQGPKLLIQFQNNGVVDDSQLPKDRFSAERLKGVDSTLKIQPAKLEDSAVYLCASIGANVLTFGAGSRLTVL.

This chain joins TRBV24-1 and TRBJ2-7; TRBD2 matches 7 bases. Per germline, CDR1 KGHDR and CDR2 SFDVKD. J was trimmed by 7 bases and V by 1 base; bases with no gene match: 3. CDR3 length: 13 residues. This chain's CDR3 is CATSDFSGREQYF. The CDR3 DNA sequence: TGTGCCACCAGTGATTTTAGCGGGCGGGAGCAGTACTTC.

J is TRBJ2-3 and V is TRBV6-1; maybe TRBD2 (5 bases). Per the germline V gene, CDR1 is MNHNS and CDR2 is SASEGT. V shed 2 bases and J shed 3 bases, with 9 bases lying between them. The CDR3 extends over 14 amino acids. The CDR3 bases are TGTGCCAGCAGTGAACTCAGGAGGACAGATACGCAGTATTTT. Its translation: CASSELRRTDTQYF.

The CDR3: CASSVGTGSYNTQYF. Here the CDR3 DNA reads TGTGCCAGTAGTGTGGGGACAGGGTCTTATAATACGCAGTATTTT. V usage is TRBV19 and J usage is TRBJ2-3, with 9 bases identical to TRBD1. Trimming removed 5 bases from V and 7 bases from J; junction bases left unmatched: 10. The CDR3 consists of 15 residues. The germline V gene has CDR1 LNHDA and CDR2 SQIVND (reference sequence).

The chain combines TRBV13 with TRBJ1-4, with no clear D. Deletions cut 3 bases from V and 4 bases from J, with 9 bases between. The CDR3 is made up of 14 amino acids. In germline, CDR1 is PRHDT, CDR2 FYEKMQ (reference sequence). CDR3 loop: CASSLNSRNEKLFF. The CDR3 nucleotides read TGTGCCAGCAGCTTGAACAGTCGTAATGAAAAACTGTTTTTT.

The J gene is TRBJ1-1, the V gene TRBV30; D may be TRBD1 (6 bases). Germline loops: CDR1 GTSNPN, CDR2 SVGIG (reference sequence). This CDR3 has 13 amino acids. V lost 5 bases and J lost 1, with 11 bases in between. CDR3 coding DNA: TGTGCCTGGGAGCGACAGGAGAACACTGAAGCTTTCTTT. Translating gives CAWERQENTEAFF. Full variable domain (remainder filled in from reference TRBV30 and TRBJ1-1): SQTIHQWPATLVQPVGSPLSLECTVEGTSNPNLYWYRQAAGRGLQLLFYSVGIGQISSEVPQNLSASRPQDRQFILSSKKLLLSDSGFYLCAWERQENTEAFFGQGTRLTVV.

This chain joins TRBV27 and TRBJ1-2; maybe TRBD1 (5 bases). Trimming removed 4 bases at V and 5 bases at J, with 11 bases between. CDR3 size: 13 residues. The germline CDR1 and CDR2 sequences are MNHEY and SMNVEV (reference sequence). The chain's CDR3 is CASSSGRWYGYTF. DNA for the CDR3: TGTGCCAGCAGTTCAGGGAGGTGGTATGGCTACACCTTC.

In nucleotides, the CDR3 is TGTGCCACACCCATAATCGACAGGGGGGGTAGCACAGATACGCAGTATTTT. It is translated as CATPIIDRGGSTDTQYF. The genes are TRBV27 and TRBJ2-3; 9 nucleotides line up with TRBD1. Germline V gene sequence: CDR1 MNHEY, CDR2 SMNVEV (reference sequence). The V segment lost 10 bases and the J segment 0 bases; nucleotides outside the gene matches: 14. The CDR3 runs to 17 residues.

The CDR3 loop is CASSSLNPGQGRGYYGYTF. CDR3 nucleotides: TGTGCCAGCAGCTCCCTCAATCCGGGACAGGGGAGGGGGTACTATGGCTACACCTTC. V is TRBV7-3 and J is TRBJ1-2, with TRBD1 matching 10 bases. V shed 4 bases and J 3 bases; nucleotides not matched to a gene: 17. Germline V gene lookup returns CDR1 SGHTA and CDR2 FQGTGA. The CDR3 has 19 residues.

This sequence joins TRBV4-1 and TRBJ1-4, with a weak D call TRBD1 (6 bases). The CDR3 spans 15 residues. Germline V gene lookup returns CDR1 MGHRA and CDR2 YSYEKL. V shed 1 base and J shed 8 bases, with 14 bases lying between them. This chain's CDR3 is CASSQGAQGQEKLFF. Here the CDR3 DNA reads TGCGCCAGCAGCCAAGGGGCTCAGGGGCAGGAAAAACTGTTTTTT.

The chain's CDR3 is CASSLLESNQPQHF. The CDR3 DNA reads as TGTGCCAGCAGCTTATTAGAAAGCAATCAGCCCCAGCATTTT. The rearrangement uses TRBV7-9 and TRBJ1-5, with D hard to call. CDR1 and CDR2 (germline): SEHNR, FQNEAQ (reference sequence). V lost 2 bases and J 1 base, leaving 6 bases between the germline ends. The CDR3 runs to 14 residues.

The V and J genes are TRBV7-9 and TRBJ2-1; 11 bases fit TRBD2. The V gene end was trimmed by 3 bases and the J gene end by 8 bases; junction bases not matched to a gene: 12. The CDR3 consists of 17 residues. CDR1 and CDR2 (germline): SEHNR, FQNEAQ (reference sequence). The CDR3 DNA reads as TGTGCCAGCAGCTTCCCCGCAACTAGCGGGAGATTTTATGAGCAGTTCTTC. This codes for CASSFPATSGRFYEQFF.

The chain couples TRBV7-9 to TRBJ1-6, with unresolved D. The CDR3 runs 12 residues. Trimming shortened V by 2 bases and J by 7 bases, and 3 bases separated the two germline ends. Germline assignment: CDR1 SEHNR and CDR2 FQNEAQ (reference sequence). CDR3 nucleotides: TGTGCCAGCAGCTTAATAAATTCACCCCTCCACTTT. Translating gives CASSLINSPLHF.

The chain employs TRBV27 and TRBJ1-3; possibly TRBD1 for D (6 bases). CDR1 and CDR2 (germline): MNHEY, SMNVEV (reference sequence). Trimming left V 11 bases short and J 0 bases short, with 11 bases between. CDR3 size: 13 residues. The DNA for the CDR3 is TGTGCCTCACGGGACATCTCTGGAAACACCATATATTTT. It yields the protein CASRDISGNTIYF.

The chain is built from TRBV14 and TRBJ2-1; D possibly corresponds to TRBD2 (5 bases). CDR1 is SGHDN and CDR2 is FVKESK in the germline V gene. CDR3 size: 13 residues. Trimming stripped 0 bases from V and 10 bases from J, with 10 bases between. The CDR3: CASSQELRGEQFF. CDR3 in DNA: TGTGCCAGCAGCCAAGAACTGAGAGGGGAGCAGTTCTTC.

The V gene is TRBV20-1, the J gene TRBJ1-2; D gene ambiguous. CDR3 length: 11 residues. The germline V and J ends were trimmed by 0 bases and 7 bases, with 6 bases remaining between them. CDR1 and CDR2 from the germline V gene are DFQATT and SNEGSKA (reference sequence). CDR3 loop: CSARDPRGYTF. Here the CDR3 DNA reads TGCAGTGCTAGAGACCCCCGTGGCTACACCTTC.

This chain joins TRBV28 and TRBJ2-6; TRBD1 aligns across 8 bases. Germline V gene data show CDR1 as MDHEN and CDR2 as SYDVKM. The CDR3 spans 16 residues. Unmatched junction bases numbered 5, after V lost 3 bases and J lost 4 bases. CDR3 residues: CASSLDRVWGANVLTF. The CDR3 DNA sequence: TGTGCCAGCAGTTTGGACAGGGTTTGGGGGGCCAACGTCCTGACTTTC.

The chain carries TRBV19 and TRBJ2-2, with TRBD1 identical over 7 bases. Trimming at V came to 0 bases and at J to 7 bases, leaving 2 bases not matched to a gene. From germline, CDR1 is LNHDA and CDR2 SQIVND (reference sequence). The CDR3 is made up of 14 amino acids. The CDR3 DNA follows: TGTGCCAGTAGTATAGAGGGACAGAACGGGGAGCTGTTTTTT. Its translation is CASSIEGQNGELFF. The whole variable domain, filled in from reference TRBV19 and TRBJ2-2, reads DGGITQSPKYLFRKEGQNVTLSCEQNLNHDAMYWYRQDPGQGLRLIYYSQIVNDFQKGDIAEGYSVSREKKESFPLTVTSAQKNPTAFYLCASSIEGQNGELFFGEGSRLTVL.

The chain links TRBV11-3 to TRBJ2-1, with D possibly being TRBD2 (7 bases). The length of the CDR3 is 16 residues. V lost 1 base, J lost 4 bases, and 14 bases lay in between. Germline CDR1 is SGHNT and CDR2 is YENEEA. This CDR3 reads CASSLGVGGPYNEQFF. DNA of the CDR3: TGTGCCAGCAGCTTAGGAGTGGGGGGGCCTTACAATGAGCAGTTCTTC.

V is TRBV5-6 and J is TRBJ1-5; 9 nucleotides line up with TRBD1. The J segment lost 6 bases and the V segment lost 3 bases, leaving 10 bases of the junction unmatched. Germline V gene lookup returns CDR1 SGHDT and CDR2 YYEEEE. The CDR3 is made up of 16 amino acids. CDR3: CASSSGTGGAGQPQHF. CDR3 nucleotide sequence: TGTGCCAGCAGCTCGGGCACAGGGGGCGCGGGTCAGCCCCAGCATTTT.

The rearrangement uses TRBV2 and TRBJ2-1; 9 nucleotides line up with TRBD2. The junction had 8 bases not matched to a gene; V was cut back by 7 bases and J by 7 bases. The CDR3 contains 14 residues. Germline loops: CDR1 SNHLY, CDR2 FYNNEI. CDR3 sequence (DNA): TGTGCCAGCAAGAGGGGAGCGGGAGGAAATGAGCAGTTCTTC. This sequence encodes CASKRGAGGNEQFF.

This rearrangement joins TRBV28 to TRBJ1-5, with D uncertain. Between the trimmed V and J ends, which lost 2 bases and 5 bases, there was a span of 13 bases. Germline CDR1 and CDR2: MDHEN and SYDVKM. There are 15 residues in the CDR3. CDR3 bases: TGTGCCAGCAGTTTAGGGCAGAGAGGGCATCAGCCCCAGCATTTT. Encoded protein: CASSLGQRGHQPQHF. The full variable domain, completed using reference TRBV28 and TRBJ1-5, is DVKVTQSSRYLVKRTGEKVFLECVQDMDHENMFWYRQDPGLGLRLIYFSYDVKMKEKGDIPEGYSVSREKKERFSLILESASTNQTSMYLCASSLGQRGHQPQHFGDGTRLSIL.

This sequence joins TRBV6-2 or TRBV6-3 and TRBJ2-7; TRBD1 is a possible D gene (6 bases). Trimming stripped 4 bases from V and 2 bases from J, with 15 bases between. Per the germline V gene, CDR1 is MNHEY and CDR2 is SVGEGT. This CDR3 region has 15 residues. The CDR3 DNA sequence: TGTGCCAGCAGTTGGGGGCCATCGATTACCTACGAGCAGTACTTC. Amino acid sequence: CASSWGPSITYEQYF.